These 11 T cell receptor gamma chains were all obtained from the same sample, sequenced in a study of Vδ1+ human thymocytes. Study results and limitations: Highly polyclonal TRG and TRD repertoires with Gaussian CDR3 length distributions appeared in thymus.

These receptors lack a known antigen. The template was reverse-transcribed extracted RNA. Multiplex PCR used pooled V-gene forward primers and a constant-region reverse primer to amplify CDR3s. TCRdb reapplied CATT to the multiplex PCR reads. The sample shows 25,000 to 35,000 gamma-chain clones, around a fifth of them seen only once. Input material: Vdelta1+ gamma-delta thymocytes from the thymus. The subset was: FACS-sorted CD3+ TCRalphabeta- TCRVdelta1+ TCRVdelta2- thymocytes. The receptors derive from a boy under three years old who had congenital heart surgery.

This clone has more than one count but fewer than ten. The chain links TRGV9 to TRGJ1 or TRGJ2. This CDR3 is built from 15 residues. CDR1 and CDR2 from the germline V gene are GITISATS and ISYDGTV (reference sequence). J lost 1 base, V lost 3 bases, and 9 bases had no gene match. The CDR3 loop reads CALWEPSHNYYKKLF. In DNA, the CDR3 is TGTGCCTTGTGGGAGCCAAGCCACAATTATTATAAGAAACTCTTT.

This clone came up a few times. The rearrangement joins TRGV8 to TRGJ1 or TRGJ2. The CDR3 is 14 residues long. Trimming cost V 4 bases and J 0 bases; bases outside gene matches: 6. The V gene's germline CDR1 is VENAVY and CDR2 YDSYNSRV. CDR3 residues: CATWDSTNYYKKLF. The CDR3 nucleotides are TGTGCCACCTGGGACTCTACGAATTATTATAAGAAACTCTTT.

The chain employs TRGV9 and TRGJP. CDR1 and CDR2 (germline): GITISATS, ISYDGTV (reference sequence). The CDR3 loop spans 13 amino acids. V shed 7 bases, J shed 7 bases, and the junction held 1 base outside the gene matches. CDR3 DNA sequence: TGTGCCTTGTGTGAGTTGGGCAAAAAAATCAAGGTATTT. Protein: CALCELGKKIKVF.

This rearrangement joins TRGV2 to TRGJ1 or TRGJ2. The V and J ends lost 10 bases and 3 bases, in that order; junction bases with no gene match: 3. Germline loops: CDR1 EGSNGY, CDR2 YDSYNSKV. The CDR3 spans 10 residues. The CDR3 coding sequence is TGTGCCACGGGTTATTATAAGAAACTCTTT. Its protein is CATGYYKKLF.

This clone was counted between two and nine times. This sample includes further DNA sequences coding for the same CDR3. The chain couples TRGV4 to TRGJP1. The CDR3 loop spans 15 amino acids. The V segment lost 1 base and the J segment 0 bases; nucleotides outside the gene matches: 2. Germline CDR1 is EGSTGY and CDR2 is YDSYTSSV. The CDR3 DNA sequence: TGTGCCACCTGGGATGGAGATACCACTGGTTGGTTCAAGATATTT. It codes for CATWDGDTTGWFKIF.

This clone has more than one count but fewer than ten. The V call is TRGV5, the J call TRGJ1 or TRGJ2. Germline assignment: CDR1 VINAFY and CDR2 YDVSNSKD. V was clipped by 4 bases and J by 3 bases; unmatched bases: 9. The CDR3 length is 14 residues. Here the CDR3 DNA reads TGTGCCACCTGGGATGGCCTCCCTTATTATAAGAAACTCTTT. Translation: CATWDGLPYYKKLF.

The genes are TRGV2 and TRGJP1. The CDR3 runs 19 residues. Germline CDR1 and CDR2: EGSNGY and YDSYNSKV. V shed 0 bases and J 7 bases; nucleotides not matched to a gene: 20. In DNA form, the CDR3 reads TGTGCCACCTGGGACGGGCCCCTCGCTCTAGGGAAGAATGGTTGGTTCAAGATATTT. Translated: CATWDGPLALGKNGWFKIF.

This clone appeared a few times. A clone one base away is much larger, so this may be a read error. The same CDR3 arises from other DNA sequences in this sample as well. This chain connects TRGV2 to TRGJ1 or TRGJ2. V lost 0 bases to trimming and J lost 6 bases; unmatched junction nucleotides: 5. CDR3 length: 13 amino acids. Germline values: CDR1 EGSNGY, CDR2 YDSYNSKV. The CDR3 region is CATWDGPSYKKLF. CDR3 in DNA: TGTGCCACCTGGGACGGGCCGAGTTATAAGAAACTCTTT.

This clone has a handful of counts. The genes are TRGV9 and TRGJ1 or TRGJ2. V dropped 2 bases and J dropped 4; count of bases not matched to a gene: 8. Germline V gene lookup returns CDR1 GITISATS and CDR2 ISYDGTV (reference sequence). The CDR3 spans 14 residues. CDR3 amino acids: CALWEALPYYKKLF. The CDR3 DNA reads TGTGCCTTGTGGGAGGCCCTCCCCTATTATAAGAAACTCTTT.

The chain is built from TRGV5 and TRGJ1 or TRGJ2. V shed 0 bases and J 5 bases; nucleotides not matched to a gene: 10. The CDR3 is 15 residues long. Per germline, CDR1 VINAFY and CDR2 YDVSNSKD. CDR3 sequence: CATWDRPGLDYKKLF. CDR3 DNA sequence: TGTGCCACCTGGGACAGGCCAGGTTTGGATTATAAGAAACTCTTT.

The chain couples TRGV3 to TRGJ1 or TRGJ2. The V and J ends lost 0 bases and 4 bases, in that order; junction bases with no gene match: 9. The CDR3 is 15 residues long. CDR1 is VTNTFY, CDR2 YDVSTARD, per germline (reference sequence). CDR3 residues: CATWDRDPLYYKKLF. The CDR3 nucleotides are TGTGCCACCTGGGACAGGGACCCCCTGTATTATAAGAAACTCTTT.